This TCR beta chain came from a study of blood T cells in healthy people across ages. Donors were healthy Caucasian individuals from Russia aged roughly 6 to 95. CDR3 length: 17 residues. CDR1 and CDR2 (germline): MNHEY, SVGEGT. Unmatched junction bases numbered 9, after V lost 7 bases and J lost 0 bases. A second PCR of 7 to 11 cycles used a sample-barcoded 5' primer and a J-beta primer mix. Each CDR3 protein is one row after TCRdb ran MiXCR on the 5' RACE reads. Of around 400,000 distinct CDR3 sequences listed, approximately 51% were seen once; the top ten hold 45% to 60%. Sequencing was carried out using blood. V gene TRBV6-2 or TRBV6-3 combines with J gene TRBJ2-6; 7 bases are a match to TRBD1. The TCR comes from a man aged 60 to 75 in good health. CDR3 DNA: TGTGCCAGCAAAGGAGACAGGGCCCTCTCTGGGGCCAACGTCCTGACTTTC. Translated: CASKGDRALSGANVLTF.